Listed below are T cell receptor beta chains from one sample, sequenced in a study of T cell repertoires in cytomegalovirus infection. MiXCR was run by TCRdb on the reads, yielding one entry per CDR3 protein. The sample consists of roughly 230,000 distinct CDR3 sequences, over 20% of them appearing once. Specimen: CD8+ T cells from PBMCs. These receptor sequences come from a human donor in good health (CMV status not recorded). Some clones in this sample may be carry-over from other donors' samples. The CDR3 runs from the conserved cysteine through the conserved F or W. The D gene is left open where the match is weak. A clone size is listed for some rows: how often the clone was seen (once, few, many), or a class if it is expanded.

V: TRBV2
J: TRBJ2-7
size: -
D: -
CDR3: CASSDGLEQYF
DNA: TGTGCCAGCAGTGATGGTCTCGAGCAGTACTTC

V: TRBV12-5
J: TRBJ2-3
size: -
D: -
CDR3: CASGLSTDTQYF
DNA: TGTGCTAGTGGTTTATCTACAGATACGCAGTATTTT

V: TRBV6-5
J: TRBJ2-6
size: -
D: -
CDR3: CASSYSITGFGANVLTF
DNA: TGTGCCAGCAGTTACTCGATAACAGGCTTCGGGGCCAACGTCCTGACTTTC

V: TRBV29-1
J: TRBJ1-1
size: -
D: -
CDR3: CSVEDRPVEAFF
DNA: TGCAGCGTTGAAGATCGGCCAGTTGAAGCTTTCTTT

V: TRBV28
J: TRBJ2-3
size: -
D: -
CDR3: CASSFVGAPDTQYF
DNA: TGTGCCAGCAGTTTCGTGGGGGCCCCGGATACGCAGTATTTT

V: TRBV27
J: TRBJ2-7
size: many
D: -
CDR3: CASSPWGENEQYF
DNA: TGTGCCAGCAGCCCGTGGGGGGAAAACGAGCAGTACTTC

V: TRBV28
J: TRBJ2-4
size: -
D: TRBD1
CDR3: CASRPSGGAGKNIQYF
DNA: TGTGCCAGCAGGCCATCAGGGGGCGCAGGCAAAAACATTCAGTACTTC

V: TRBV5-6
J: TRBJ2-7
size: -
D: -
CDR3: CASSLERDEQYF
DNA: TGTGCCAGCAGCTTGGAACGCGACGAGCAGTACTTC

V: TRBV14
J: TRBJ1-2
size: -
D: TRBD1
CDR3: CASSQSRTGSGYGYTF
DNA: TGTGCCAGCAGCCAATCCAGGACAGGGAGCGGCTATGGCTACACCTTC

V: TRBV6-6
J: TRBJ2-3
size: -
D: -
CDR3: CASSYSKASTDTQYF
DNA: TGTGCCAGCAGTTACTCGAAGGCGAGCACAGATACGCAGTATTTT

V: TRBV5-1
J: TRBJ2-5
size: -
D: -
CDR3: CASGLRTSQETQYF
DNA: TGCGCCAGCGGCCTCCGGACAAGCCAAGAGACCCAGTACTTC

V: TRBV2
J: TRBJ1-1
size: few
D: -
CDR3: CASSRDFGGTEAFF
DNA: TGTGCCAGCAGCCGGGACTTTGGGGGCACTGAAGCTTTCTTT

V: TRBV3-1
J: TRBJ1-1
size: -
D: TRBD1
CDR3: CASTPGTGIFGTEAFF
DNA: TGTGCCAGTACCCCCGGGACAGGGATATTCGGGACTGAAGCTTTCTTT

V: TRBV7-9
J: TRBJ2-1
size: many
D: -
CDR3: CASSFPHRNSRSYNEQFF
DNA: TGTGCCAGCAGCTTCCCACATAGGAACAGCAGGTCCTACAATGAGCAGTTCTTC

V: TRBV20-1
J: TRBJ2-2
size: -
D: -
CDR3: CSAHGVHGELFF
DNA: TGCAGTGCTCACGGGGTTCACGGGGAGCTGTTTTTT

V: TRBV28
J: TRBJ2-4
size: few
D: TRBD2
CDR3: CASSFPLLAGGLSTKNIQYF
DNA: TGTGCCAGCAGTTTCCCCCTGCTAGCGGGGGGGCTTTCAACCAAAAACATTCAGTACTTC

V: TRBV28
J: TRBJ2-7
size: many
D: TRBD2
CDR3: CASSFEGFPGLAGRAPSYEQYF
DNA: TGTGCCAGCAGTTTTGAGGGATTCCCGGGACTAGCGGGAAGAGCCCCCTCCTACGAGCAGTACTTC

V: TRBV20-1
J: TRBJ1-1
size: -
D: TRBD1
CDR3: CSARSTGDTEAFF
DNA: TGCAGTGCTAGGTCTACAGGGGACACTGAAGCTTTCTTT

V: TRBV4-2
J: TRBJ2-7
size: -
D: TRBD2
CDR3: CASSLTPAGAYEQYF
DNA: TGTGCCAGCAGCCTGACCCCGGCGGGGGCCTACGAGCAGTACTTC

V: TRBV25-1
J: TRBJ1-2
size: -
D: -
CDR3: CASSTSLGYTF
DNA: TGTGCCAGCAGTACCTCTCTTGGCTACACCTTC

V: TRBV4-1
J: TRBJ2-7
size: -
D: -
CDR3: CASSHRGRGSYEQYF
DNA: TGCGCCAGCAGCCACCGTGGACGGGGCTCCTACGAGCAGTACTTC

V: TRBV11-2
J: TRBJ2-7
size: many
D: -
CDR3: CASSLGTLYEQYF
DNA: TGTGCCAGCAGCTTAGGGACCCTCTACGAGCAGTACTTC

V: TRBV20-1
J: TRBJ1-2
size: few
D: -
CDR3: CSARDWGPEDGYTF
DNA: TGCAGTGCTAGAGATTGGGGACCAGAAGATGGCTACACCTTC

V: TRBV28
J: TRBJ1-5
size: few
D: -
CDR3: CASRPSQPQHF
DNA: TGTGCCAGCAGGCCAAGTCAGCCCCAGCATTTT

V: TRBV4-1
J: TRBJ2-1
size: -
D: -
CDR3: CASSQDLYNEQFF
DNA: TGTGCCAGCAGCCAAGATCTATACAATGAGCAGTTCTTC

V: TRBV24-1
J: TRBJ1-1
size: -
D: -
CDR3: CATSGPGNTEAFF
DNA: TGTGCCACCAGTGGTCCAGGGAACACTGAAGCTTTCTTT

V: TRBV2
J: TRBJ2-1
size: many
D: TRBD2
CDR3: CASSEGRTKPGLAAVGSNEQFF
DNA: TGTGCCAGCAGTGAAGGACGAACTAAACCGGGACTAGCGGCCGTCGGGTCCAATGAGCAGTTCTTC

V: TRBV7-2
J: TRBJ2-1
size: many
D: -
CDR3: CASSLEPGHPHNEQFF
DNA: TGTGCCAGCAGCCTGGAACCGGGACACCCTCACAATGAGCAGTTCTTC

V: TRBV2
J: TRBJ2-3
size: few
D: TRBD2
CDR3: CASGSGGITDTQYF
DNA: TGTGCCAGCGGGAGCGGGGGAATCACAGATACGCAGTATTTT

V: TRBV6-1
J: TRBJ2-7
size: once
D: -
CDR3: CASSEAGDVYEQYF
DNA: TGTGCCAGCAGTGAAGCGGGGGACGTCTACGAGCAGTACTTC